This T cell receptor beta chain stems from a study of regulatory T cells in long-lasting Graves disease. This clonotype was seen a few times. The time point: persistent/refractory GD, antithyroid drugs over 5 years with positive TRAb. Preparation of the TCR library used RNA extracted from PBMCs. CDR1 SNHLY and CDR2 FYNNEI come from the germline V gene. The CDR3 contains 15 residues. V shed 7 bases and J 5 bases; nucleotides not matched to a gene: 13. The authors built TCR beta libraries using iRepertoire HTBI primers and Arm-PCR of CDR3 regions. MiXCR was run by TCRdb on the multiplex PCR reads, yielding one entry per CDR3 protein. The sample contains 700,000 or so distinct CDR3 sequences, around 30% of which appear only once.

This specimen consisted of peripheral blood mononuclear cells (PBMCs), obtained when the disease was refractory, from a patient treated with antithyroid drugs. The rearrangement uses TRBV2 and TRBJ2-7; TRBD1 aligns across 8 bases. This receptor was identified in a female donor with Graves disease. CDR3 residues: CASIPGTGGPHEQYF. The CDR3 bases are TGTGCCAGCATACCCGGGACAGGAGGGCCCCACGAGCAGTACTTC.